What follows is one T cell receptor beta chain and its context. The antigen remains undetermined. The source of the sample is a study of cytomegalovirus exposure and HLA in healthy donors. Whole-study findings and limits: 164 TCR beta chains were listed as cytomegalovirus-associated. The HLA-A and HLA-B alleles of most subjects were reportedly predicted accurately from TCR beta sequences. Donors belonging to an Asian-associated ancestry cluster reportedly showed fewer N-insertions in productive TCRs than the approximately 700-donor mean, according to what a later analysis found.

Use of 60 Vbeta and 13 Jbeta primers characterized the PCR. As processed by the authors: Later, an analysis found 65 million to 85 million unique TCR beta chains, and some 10 million of these were shared. Profiled with immunoSEQ multiplex PCR; TCRdb holds only in-frame clones, not every one. The DNA was the basis for D and trimming; V, J and clone size are from that table. Its table lists tens of thousands of clones. Per germline, CDR1 LNHDA and CDR2 SQIVND (reference sequence). CDR3 size: 20 residues. Trimming took 2 bases from V and 0 from J; bases not matched to a gene: 8. The chain is built from TRBV19 and TRBJ2-1; TRBD2 aligns across 15 bases. This sequence was found in a woman aged 35 to 49 in good health and CMV-seronegative. Sample: PBMCs. DNA of the CDR3: TGTGCCAGTAGTATAAGGGGACTAGCGGGGGGAATCAGCTCCTACAATGAGCAGTTCTTC. Translating it yields CASSIRGLAGGISSYNEQFF.